This paragraph reports one T cell receptor beta chain. Its antigen remains unidentified. Though probably carrying unrecorded immune exposures, donors were nominally healthy at sampling. 13 Jbeta primers and 60 Vbeta primers were used for the PCR. Measured with immunoSEQ multiplex PCR; TCRdb has only the in-frame clones, and not every one. The repertoire holds under 200,000 clones, approximately 79% seen once, with about an eighth in the top ten. The source of the sample is a study of cytomegalovirus exposure and HLA in healthy donors. The study, taken as a whole, reports: Later analysis demonstrated an association between a missense DCLRE1C variant and TCR beta V- and J-gene trimming. Apparent HLA restriction characterized most CMV-associated TCR beta chains in a later analysis. Later analysis showed TCR association rates varying by HLA locus, highest for DRB1 and lowest for HLA-C.

The sequencing input was PBMCs. The receptor's source is a man between 45 and 60 years old in good health and CMV-seropositive.

CDR3 amino acids: CASSYSREAFF. CDR3 nucleotide sequence: TGTGCCAGCAGTTACTCCAGGGAAGCTTTCTTT. V and J are TRBV6-6 and TRBJ1-1; no reliable D call. Germline V gives CDR1 MNHNY, CDR2 SVGAGI (reference sequence). V lost 0 bases to trimming and J lost 8 bases, with 4 bases between them. The CDR3 consists of 11 residues.